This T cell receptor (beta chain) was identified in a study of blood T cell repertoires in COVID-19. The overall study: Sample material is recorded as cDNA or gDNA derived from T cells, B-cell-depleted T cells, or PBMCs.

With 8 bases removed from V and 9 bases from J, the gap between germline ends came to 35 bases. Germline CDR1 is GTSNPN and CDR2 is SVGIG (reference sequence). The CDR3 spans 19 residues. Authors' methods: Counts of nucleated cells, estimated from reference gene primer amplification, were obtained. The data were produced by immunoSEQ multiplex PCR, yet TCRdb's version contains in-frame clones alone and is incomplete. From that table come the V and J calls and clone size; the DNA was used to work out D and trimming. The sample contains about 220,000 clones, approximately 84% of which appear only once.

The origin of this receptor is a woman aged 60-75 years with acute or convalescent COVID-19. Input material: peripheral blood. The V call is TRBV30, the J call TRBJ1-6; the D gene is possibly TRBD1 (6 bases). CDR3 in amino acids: CAALGPGQIWDKEGSPLHF. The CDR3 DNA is TGTGCCGCACTAGGGCCCGGACAGATATGGGATAAGGAAGGTTCACCCCTCCACTTT.